Detailed here is one T cell receptor (beta chain). This CDR3 is built from 14 residues. V was clipped by 0 bases and J by 6 bases, with 12 bases between them. Looked up from germline, CDR1 is SGHKS and CDR2 is YYEKEE (reference sequence). In the authors' methods: Estimates of nucleated cell counts were drawn from the amplification of reference gene primers. Sequencing used immunoSEQ multiplex PCR; TCRdb keeps in-frame clones, though not all of them. That table gives V, J and clone size, and the DNA gave D and trimming. The profile shows some 150,000 clones, 75% to 90% of them singletons. This record belongs to a study of blood T cell repertoires in COVID-19. Overall study: Sample material is recorded as cDNA or gDNA derived from T cells, B-cell-depleted T cells, or PBMCs.

The V and J genes are TRBV5-5 and TRBJ1-1; D not resolved. The sample consisted of peripheral blood. The clonotype originates from a woman aged 60-75 years with active or convalescent COVID-19. CDR3 nucleotide sequence: TGTGCCAGCAGCTTGGAATGGGGAGGGCCTGAAGCTTTCTTT. It translates to CASSLEWGGPEAFF.